This T cell receptor beta chain was recorded in a study of control samples from healthy donors and cancer patients. Trimming left V 11 bases short and J 4 bases short, with 11 bases between. Germline assignment: CDR1 SNHLY and CDR2 FYNNEI. The CDR3 length is 11 residues. TCRdb's table, derived via immunoSEQ multiplex PCR, lists solely in-frame clones and lacks some. The data contain tens of thousands of clones, 79% of them seen just once; the ten biggest clones take up approximately 22%. The receptor was isolated from a man in his sixties with head and neck cancer. The chain uses TRBV2 and TRBJ2-5; possibly TRBD1 or TRBD2 for D (5 bases each). The sequencing input was PBMCs. CDR3 residues: CAGGQGETQYF. DNA for the CDR3: TGTGCCGGGGGTCAGGGAGAGACCCAGTACTTC.